This T cell receptor beta chain was captured in a study of neoadjuvant anti-PD-1 for oral cavity cancer. Background on the study: Patients without progression got a fourth dose around day 43.

This CDR3 region has 15 residues. Germline CDR1 is SGDLS and CDR2 is YYNGEE. J lost 10 bases, V lost 0 bases, and 10 bases had no gene match. These oral cavity squamous cell carcinomas were HPV-negative and locally advanced. PBMCs were not maintained or expanded in culture before analysis. PBMC libraries mostly used 450 to 600 ng of input genomic DNA, with six replicates per sample. The repertoire was sequenced with immunoSEQ multiplex PCR; TCRdb's copy has only in-frame clones and lacks some. The table lists under 85,000 clones, more than 80% of them singletons, with approximately 3.4% in the top ten.

This specimen consisted of PBMCs, obtained before nivolumab (anti-PD-1) treatment. The receptor comes from a person aged 35-79 years with oral cavity squamous cell carcinoma. The chain carries TRBV9 and TRBJ2-1; 7 bases fit TRBD2. CDR3 nucleotides: TGTGCCAGCAGCGTAGCGGGAGGCCCAACGGGGGAGCAGTTCTTC. As protein: CASSVAGGPTGEQFF.